These 4 T cell receptor beta chains share one sample of origin, sequenced in a study of STAT5B mutations in CD4+ large granular lymphocyte leukemia. Sequenced by immunoSEQ multiplex PCR; TCRdb stores in-frame clones only, minus some. The sample contains approximately 40,000 clones, around 85% of which appear only once. The material sequenced was CD4+ T cells from blood buffy coats. Receptors were obtained from a human donor in good health.

V gene TRBV5-1 combines with J gene TRBJ2-5, with 9 bases identical to TRBD1. The ends lost 4 bases at V and 5 bases at J; junction bases unmatched: 12. This CDR3 comprises 16 residues. CDR1 SGHRS and CDR2 YFSETQ come from the germline V gene. In nucleotides, the CDR3 is TGCGCCAGCAGCCTGGTCGGGACAGGGTATTTGGAGACCCAGTACTTC. Translation gives CASSLVGTGYLETQYF.

This clone was counted once. The chain links TRBV5-4 to TRBJ2-1; 7 bases line up with TRBD1. The CDR3 totals 15 residues. With V trimmed by 2 bases and J by 2 bases, 4 bases remained unmatched. CDR1 and CDR2 from the germline V gene are SGHNT and YYREEE (reference sequence). The chain's CDR3 is CASSFPGTAYNEQFF. The CDR3 region has the DNA TGTGCCAGCAGCTTCCCCGGGACAGCCTACAATGAGCAGTTCTTC.

The chain has TRBV30 and TRBJ1-1, with D possibly matching TRBD1 (5 bases). Germline-derived CDR1 and CDR2 are GTSNPN and SVGIG (reference sequence). Trimming removed 0 bases at V and 1 base at J, with 6 bases between. The CDR3 is made up of 13 amino acids. The CDR3 here is CAWSVGPNTEAFF. For the CDR3, the DNA is TGTGCCTGGAGTGTGGGGCCGAACACTGAAGCTTTCTTT.

The rearrangement uses TRBV6-5 and TRBJ1-1; D is uncertain. CDR1 MNHEY and CDR2 SVGAGI come from the germline V gene. Trimming shortened V by 5 bases and J by 2 bases, and 9 bases separated the two germline ends. The CDR3 is 13 amino acids. The CDR3 region has the DNA TGTGCCAGCAGTAGGCAGTCAAACACTGAAGCTTTCTTT. This gives the protein CASSRQSNTEAFF.